These 19 T cell receptor beta chains were sequenced from one sample in a study of blood T cell repertoires in COVID-19 (TCRdb year 2020). Library method: the immunoSEQ multiplex PCR assay. The source is immuneACCESS, and TCRdb retained only in-frame sequences with V and J called. Part of the clones is not carried over; for the studies checked, unresolved V genes explain less than half of this, and the remainder is unexplained. In all, the sample holds 110,000 to 150,000 clones, and 79% of those were seen once. Clones ranked in the top ten supply 3.5% to 4.5% of the sample. The sequenced sample consisted of peripheral blood. Receptors were obtained from a man in his fifties or sixties with acute or convalescent COVID-19.

The chain uses TRBV24-1 and TRBJ2-3, with D maybe TRBD2 (6 bases). Germline CDR1 and CDR2: KGHDR and SFDVKD. The V end was cut by 8 bases, the J end by 4 bases, with 15 bases between. The CDR3 length is 14 residues. CDR3 DNA: TGTGCCACCAAGCCCGCGGGGACCGCAGATACGCAGTATTTT. This codes for CATKPAGTADTQYF.

This sequence joins TRBV12-3 or TRBV12-4 and TRBJ1-1; D remains ambiguous. The length of the CDR3 is 13 residues. Trimming removed 3 bases from V and 5 bases from J, with 10 bases in between. CDR3 sequence (DNA): TGTGCCAGCAGTTTTCTGGGAGGGACTGAAGCTTTCTTT. Translating it yields CASSFLGGTEAFF.

V gene TRBV9 combines with J gene TRBJ1-1, with TRBD1 matching over 8 bases. From germline, CDR1 is SGDLS and CDR2 YYNGEE. After removal of 1 base from V and 4 bases from J, the junction contained 0 bases not matched to a gene. The CDR3 runs 13 residues. The chain's CDR3 is CASSVTGGTEAFF. The CDR3, as DNA: TGTGCCAGCAGCGTAACAGGGGGCACTGAAGCTTTCTTT.

The rearrangement uses TRBV19 and TRBJ1-5; the D gene is possibly TRBD1 (6 bases). CDR3 length: 12 amino acids. V gave up 3 bases and J gave up 11 bases, with 11 bases separating them. Germline V CDR1 and CDR2: LNHDA, SQIVND (reference sequence). The CDR3 reads CASSMTSGAQHF. CDR3 DNA: TGTGCCAGTAGTATGACCTCAGGGGCCCAGCATTTT.

This clone turned up a few times. This chain connects TRBV28 to TRBJ1-2, with no clear D. Germline values: CDR1 MDHEN, CDR2 SYDVKM. The CDR3 covers 10 residues. Trimming took off 6 bases at V and 4 bases at J, with 3 bases between the two ends. The CDR3: CASSRYGYTF. CDR3 in DNA: TGTGCCAGCAGCCGCTATGGCTACACCTTC.

V and J are TRBV28 and TRBJ1-2; tentative D call: TRBD1 (5 bases). The germline V gene encodes CDR1 MDHEN and CDR2 SYDVKM. This CDR3 region has 12 residues. Trimming removed 7 bases at V and 6 bases at J, with 12 bases between. DNA of the CDR3: TGTGCCAGCAATTACGGGGGTGATGGCTACACCTTC. This sequence encodes CASNYGGDGYTF.

J is TRBJ2-3 and V is TRBV15, with TRBD2 matching 12 bases. Germline V gives CDR1 LNHNV, CDR2 YYDKDF (reference sequence). The length of the CDR3 is 16 residues. V shed 1 base and J 6 bases; nucleotides not matched to a gene: 5. The CDR3 sequence: CATSRAGLAGEDTQYF. CDR3 in DNA: TGTGCCACCAGCAGAGCGGGACTAGCGGGCGAGGATACGCAGTATTTT.

The chain employs TRBV7-2 and TRBJ2-5, with D maybe TRBD1 (6 bases). The CDR3 sequence is 15 residues long. V was shortened by 4 bases and J by 1 base, with 13 bases between the two germline ends. CDR1 and CDR2 from the germline V gene are SGHTA and FQGNSA. The DNA of the CDR3 is TGTGCCAGCAGCTCCCCGGCAGGGGTCCAAGAGACCCAGTACTTC. Encoded protein: CASSSPAGVQETQYF.

This rearrangement joins TRBV20-1 to TRBJ2-1; a weak D match, TRBD1 (6 bases). Germline V gene sequence: CDR1 DFQATT, CDR2 SNEGSKA (reference sequence). The CDR3 contains 11 residues. The V end was cut by 6 bases, the J end by 6 bases, with 9 bases between. CDR3 bases: TGCAGTGCAGCACAGGGCAATGAGCAGTTCTTC. This codes for CSAAQGNEQFF.

Only a few counts were recorded for this clone. The CDR3: CASGLGLDKQFF. CDR3 coding DNA: TGTGCCAGTGGTTTGGGACTGGACAAGCAGTTCTTC. J is TRBJ2-1 and V is TRBV19, with D tentatively TRBD2 (6 bases). CDR1 is LNHDA and CDR2 is SQIVND in the germline V gene (reference sequence). The CDR3 loop spans 12 amino acids. V lost 8 bases and J lost 11, with 16 bases in between.

In the case of this clone: Different DNA sequences within this sample yield the same CDR3. The V gene is TRBV19, the J gene TRBJ2-5, with 11 bases identical to TRBD1. Germline V CDR1 and CDR2: LNHDA, SQIVND (reference sequence). J gave up 5 bases and V 6 bases, and 2 bases lay outside the gene matches. The CDR3 extends over 13 amino acids. For the CDR3, the DNA is TGTGCCAGTAGGGACAGGGGGCGTGAGACCCAGTACTTC. It codes for CASRDRGRETQYF.

The genes are TRBV7-9 and TRBJ1-4; 9 bases align to TRBD1. The length of the CDR3 is 16 residues. Germline values: CDR1 SEHNR, CDR2 FQNEAQ (reference sequence). Trimming at V came to 7 bases and at J to 8 bases, leaving 14 bases not matched to a gene. DNA for the CDR3: TGTGCCAGCACCTCCAAGCCCGGGACAGGGCAAGAAAAACTGTTTTTT. Protein product: CASTSKPGTGQEKLFF.

This sequence joins TRBV18 and TRBJ2-1; 8 positions match TRBD2. This CDR3 comprises 13 residues. Germline lookup yields CDR1 KGHSH and CDR2 LQKENI. Germline trimming cut 6 bases from V and 8 bases from J; bases unmatched to any gene: 6. CDR3 nucleotides: TGTGCCAGCTCCCCGTCCGGGGGGGATGAGCAGTTCTTC. Translating gives CASSPSGGDEQFF.

The gene calls are TRBV5-4 and TRBJ1-6; perhaps TRBD1 as D (5 bases). Germline lookup yields CDR1 SGHNT and CDR2 YYREEE (reference sequence). The CDR3 sequence is 14 residues long. Deletions cut 4 bases from V and 6 bases from J, with 11 bases between. As DNA, the CDR3 is TGTGCCAGCAGCACAGGAGGGCCTAATTCACCCCTCCACTTT. Translated, it gives CASSTGGPNSPLHF.

This clone was seen more than once but under ten times. The J gene is TRBJ1-6, the V gene TRBV19, with a tentative D call TRBD1 (5 bases). Looked up from germline, CDR1 is LNHDA and CDR2 is SQIVND (reference sequence). V was shortened by 4 bases and J by 0 bases, with 16 bases between the two germline ends. The CDR3 contains 18 residues. CDR3 DNA sequence: TGTGCCAGTAGTAACAACCACAGGAGCGACTCCTATAATTCACCCCTCCACTTT. Amino acids: CASSNNHRSDSYNSPLHF.

This chain links TRBV6-5 with TRBJ1-1; 12 nucleotides align to TRBD1. The CDR3 is 14 residues long. The V segment lost 3 bases and the J segment 7 bases; nucleotides outside the gene matches: 3. The germline V gene has CDR1 MNHEY and CDR2 SVGAGI. DNA of the CDR3: TGTGCCAGCAGTTATGGGACAGGGGGCGGTGAAGCTTTCTTT. Its translation is CASSYGTGGGEAFF.

The gene calls are TRBV6-6 and TRBJ1-6; D uncertain. The germline gives CDR1 MNHNY, CDR2 SVGAGI (reference sequence). Trimming cost V 4 bases and J 18 bases, with 13 bases left between them. The CDR3 sequence is 11 residues long. DNA of the CDR3: TGTGCCAGCAGTTCTGGCATTCAGGCCCACTTT. Its protein product is CASSSGIQAHF.

The rearrangement uses TRBV16 and TRBJ2-1; 10 bases match TRBD1. The CDR3 runs to 14 residues. Looked up from germline, CDR1 is KGHSY and CDR2 is FQNENV. J gave up 5 bases and V 4 bases, and 2 bases lay outside the gene matches. The DNA for the CDR3 is TGTGCCAGCAGCCTGGGACAGGGGAACAATGAGCAGTTCTTC. This gives the protein CASSLGQGNNEQFF.

The chain couples TRBV9 to TRBJ1-2, with D perhaps TRBD1 (6 bases). V lost 0 bases to trimming and J lost 4 bases, with 13 bases between them. CDR1 SGDLS and CDR2 YYNGEE come from the germline V gene. The CDR3 totals 15 residues. The CDR3 protein is CASSVEAQGSYGYTF. DNA for the CDR3: TGTGCCAGCAGCGTAGAAGCCCAGGGGTCCTATGGCTACACCTTC.